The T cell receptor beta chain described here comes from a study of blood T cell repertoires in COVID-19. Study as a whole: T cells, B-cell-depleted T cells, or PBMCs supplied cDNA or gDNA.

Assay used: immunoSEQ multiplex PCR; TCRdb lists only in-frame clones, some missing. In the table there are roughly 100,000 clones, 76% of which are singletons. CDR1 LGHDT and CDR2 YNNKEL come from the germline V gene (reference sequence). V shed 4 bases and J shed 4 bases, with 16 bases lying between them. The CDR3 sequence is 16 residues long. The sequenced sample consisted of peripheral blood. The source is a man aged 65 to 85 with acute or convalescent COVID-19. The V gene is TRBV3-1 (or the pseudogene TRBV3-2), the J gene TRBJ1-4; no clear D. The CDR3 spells CASSPGVRGGNEKLFF. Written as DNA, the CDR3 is TGTGCCAGCAGCCCTGGAGTACGCGGTGGTAATGAAAAACTGTTTTTT.